This passage covers 26 T cell receptor beta chains from one sample sequenced in a study of T cells after yellow fever vaccination. MiXCR was run by TCRdb on the 5' RACE reads, yielding one entry per CDR3 protein. The table includes approximately 180,000 distinct CDR3 sequences, about 6% detected once. Sequences were derived from CD4+ T cells sorted from PBMCs, sampled on the day of the first yellow fever vaccination. Receptors were obtained from a young man who received the YFV17D yellow fever vaccine.

This clonotype was recorded many times. The chain carries TRBV5-1 and TRBJ1-4, with D unclear. The CDR3 runs 14 residues. In germline, CDR1 is SGHRS, CDR2 YFSETQ. The germline V and J ends were trimmed by 3 bases and 5 bases, with 11 bases remaining between them. The CDR3 nucleotides are TGCGCCAGCAGCTCTCTACCAGAGAATGAAAAACTGTTTTTT. Translating it yields CASSSLPENEKLFF.

Many counts were recorded for this clonotype. The chain has TRBV24-1 and TRBJ2-2, with 8 bases fitting TRBD2. In germline, CDR1 is KGHDR, CDR2 SFDVKD. This CDR3 is built from 17 residues. Trimming took 2 bases from V and 3 from J; bases not matched to a gene: 7. CDR3 residues: CATSDSRSGAYTGELFF. In DNA, the CDR3 is TGTGCCACCAGTGATTCTCGTAGCGGGGCCTACACCGGGGAGCTGTTTTTT.

This clonotype was seen a few times. This chain joins TRBV7-8 and TRBJ2-3, with 8 bases identical to TRBD2. Germline V gene lookup returns CDR1 SGHVS and CDR2 FQNEAQ. Trimming cost V 2 bases and J 2 bases; bases outside gene matches: 6. CDR3 length: 16 residues. CDR3 nucleotide sequence: TGTGCCAGCAGCTTAAATAGCGGGGTGCTCACAGATACGCAGTATTTT. The encoded protein is CASSLNSGVLTDTQYF.

This clonotype was seen a few times. The chain joins TRBV30 to TRBJ2-7, with a tentative D call TRBD1 (5 bases). Germline loops: CDR1 GTSNPN, CDR2 SVGIG (reference sequence). The V end was cut by 0 bases, the J end by 2 bases, with 14 bases between. This CDR3 is built from 15 residues. In nucleotides, the CDR3 is TGTGCCTGGAGTGTCTTACCAGCCAGGGCCTACGAGCAGTACTTC. Its translation: CAWSVLPARAYEQYF.

This clonotype showed up many times. The V call is TRBV4-2, the J call TRBJ2-3; weak D call: TRBD2 (6 bases). CDR1 is LGHNA and CDR2 is YNFKEQ in the germline V gene. The CDR3 spans 15 residues. V lost 4 bases, J lost 1 base, and 12 bases lay in between. In nucleotides, the CDR3 is TGTGCCAGCAGCCCCTCATCGGGGGGCACAGATACGCAGTATTTT. Translating it yields CASSPSSGGTDTQYF.

The table lists this clonotype with a few counts. The chain carries TRBV7-2 and TRBJ2-5; maybe TRBD1 (5 bases). This CDR3 is 15 amino acids long. Trimming removed 2 bases at V and 3 bases at J, with 13 bases between. CDR1 SGHTA and CDR2 FQGNSA come from the germline V gene. The CDR3 nucleotides read TGTGCCAGCAGCTTACGTCAGGGTCCAAAAGAGACCCAGTACTTC. It yields the protein CASSLRQGPKETQYF.

V usage is TRBV2 and J usage is TRBJ2-1; D unresolved. CDR3 length: 14 residues. Trimming took off 3 bases at V and 5 bases at J, with 11 bases between the two ends. Germline CDR1 SNHLY, CDR2 FYNNEI. In DNA, the CDR3 is TGTGCCAGCAGTGAGGCGGAGTTCCACAATGAGCAGTTCTTC. This translates into CASSEAEFHNEQFF.

This clonotype was observed a few times. V usage is TRBV4-1 and J usage is TRBJ2-1; weak D call: TRBD2 (5 bases). The length of the CDR3 is 14 residues. Germline lookup yields CDR1 MGHRA and CDR2 YSYEKL. The V end was cut by 2 bases, the J end by 9 bases, with 14 bases between. This chain's CDR3 is CASSQRSGSVEQFF. The CDR3 DNA follows: TGCGCCAGCAGCCAAAGATCTGGGAGCGTTGAGCAGTTCTTC.

This clonotype has more than one count but fewer than ten. This chain uses TRBV7-2 with TRBJ2-3, with 10 bases matching TRBD1. CDR3 size: 15 residues. Germline-derived CDR1 and CDR2 are SGHTA and FQGNSA. The V and J ends lost 5 bases and 3 bases, in that order; junction bases with no gene match: 5. As DNA, the CDR3 is TGTGCCAGCAGCCCCAGACAGGGGGCTACAGATACGCAGTATTTT. Its translation: CASSPRQGATDTQYF.

In this sample, this clonotype turned up a few times. The rearrangement links TRBV9 to TRBJ2-7; D is unresolved. The CDR3 is 14 amino acids. Looked up from germline, CDR1 is SGDLS and CDR2 is YYNGEE. V was clipped by 4 bases and J by 0 bases, with 11 bases between them. As DNA, the CDR3 is TGTGCCAGCAGCCCCCAGGCCAGCTCCTACGAGCAGTACGTC. This sequence encodes CASSPQASSYEQYV.

Only a few counts were recorded for this clonotype. The rearrangement links TRBV27 to TRBJ1-2; TRBD1 might be the D (5 bases). Germline CDR1 is MNHEY and CDR2 is SMNVEV (reference sequence). CDR3 length: 14 residues. V lost 6 bases and J 2 bases, leaving 13 bases between the germline ends. DNA of the CDR3: TGTGCCAGCAGCTTTAGTTGGGGCAACTATGGCTACACCTTC. It yields the protein CASSFSWGNYGYTF.

This clonotype was found many times. CDR3 in DNA: TGTGCCACCAGTGACCGACAGGCCACAGATACGCAGTATTTT. Translated, it gives CATSDRQATDTQYF. This chain connects TRBV24-1 to TRBJ2-3; a weak D match, TRBD1 (6 bases). Germline V gene data show CDR1 as KGHDR and CDR2 as SFDVKD. The CDR3 covers 14 residues. Trimming took 4 bases from V and 2 from J, leaving 9 bases between them.

This clonotype was detected ten times or more. The chain links TRBV6-2 or TRBV6-3 to TRBJ1-2; D might be TRBD1 (6 bases). V dropped 7 bases and J dropped 5 bases, with 17 bases sitting between them. Germline V gives CDR1 MNHEY, CDR2 SVGEGT. CDR3 size: 14 residues. Here the CDR3 DNA reads TGTGCCAGCACTATCCCCGGACAGTGGTATGGCTACACCTTC. This translates into CASTIPGQWYGYTF.

This clonotype has a handful of counts. The rearrangement uses TRBV4-3 and TRBJ1-5; D is unclear. The length of the CDR3 is 15 residues. The V gene lost 0 bases and the J gene lost 0 bases, with 6 bases spanning the gap. Germline values: CDR1 LGHNA, CDR2 YSLEER. CDR3 sequence: CASSQDTRSNQPQHF. The CDR3 bases are TGCGCCAGCAGCCAAGATACACGTAGCAATCAGCCCCAGCATTTT.

This clonotype was seen at least ten times. The chain carries TRBV7-2 and TRBJ2-3; D remains unclear. Trimming pared 5 bases from V and 7 bases from J, leaving 10 bases between. The CDR3 spans 12 residues. In germline, CDR1 is SGHTA, CDR2 FQGNSA. DNA of the CDR3: TGTGCCAGCAGCCCCCTGTTAAATACGCAGTATTTT. It encodes CASSPLLNTQYF.

The genes are TRBV27 and TRBJ1-4, with TRBD1 matching 8 bases. CDR1 and CDR2 (germline): MNHEY, SMNVEV (reference sequence). The junction had 5 bases not matched to a gene; V was cut back by 0 bases and J by 8 bases. The length of the CDR3 is 15 residues. Here the CDR3 reads CASSLSGQGLEKLFF. The CDR3, as DNA: TGTGCCAGCAGTTTATCCGGACAGGGATTGGAAAAACTGTTTTTT.

There are a few counts of this clonotype. This chain uses TRBV20-1 with TRBJ1-1; D is unresolved. V was shortened by 0 bases and J by 5 bases, with 10 bases between the two germline ends. The CDR3 extends over 13 amino acids. Per the germline V gene, CDR1 is DFQATT and CDR2 is SNEGSKA (reference sequence). In DNA form, the CDR3 reads TGCAGTGCTAGAGATCGAGGGAGGACTGAAGCTTTCTTT. It yields the protein CSARDRGRTEAFF.

The gene calls are TRBV4-3 and TRBJ2-5; tentative D call: TRBD1 (5 bases). The V and J ends lost 4 bases and 4 bases respectively, with 13 bases between them. The CDR3 sequence is 14 residues long. The germline gives CDR1 LGHNA, CDR2 YSLEER. CDR3 sequence reads: CASSRSRQRETQYF. CDR3 coding DNA: TGCGCCAGCAGCCGGTCGAGACAGCGAGAGACCCAGTACTTC.

This clonotype was seen a handful of times. The chain couples TRBV12-3 or TRBV12-4 to TRBJ1-4; D remains unclear. The CDR3 length is 15 residues. V gave up 1 base and J gave up 0 bases, with 6 bases separating them. This CDR3 is CASSLDSATNEKLFF. The DNA of the CDR3 is TGTGCCAGCAGTTTAGACTCAGCAACTAATGAAAAACTGTTTTTT.

This clonotype has ten or more counts. The V gene is TRBV20-1, the J gene TRBJ2-5; unclear D gene. The CDR3 is made up of 12 amino acids. Germline CDR1 reads DFQATT; CDR2 reads SNEGSKA (reference sequence). The V end lost 3 bases, the J end lost 5 bases, and 10 bases lay between the germline ends. The CDR3 loop reads CSASAVGETQYF. The DNA for the CDR3 is TGCAGTGCTAGCGCGGTGGGGGAGACCCAGTACTTC.

The V gene is TRBV6-5, the J gene TRBJ2-7, with a weak D call TRBD1 (6 bases). The CDR3 has 17 amino acids. V lost 1 base, J lost 5 bases, and 21 bases lay in between. Germline V gene data show CDR1 as MNHEY and CDR2 as SVGAGI. The CDR3 loop reads CASSYWGRRPAVHEQYF. CDR3 DNA: TGTGCCAGCAGTTACTGGGGGCGTAGACCTGCGGTGCACGAGCAGTACTTC.

At least ten counts were recorded for this clonotype. This chain connects TRBV6-2 or TRBV6-3 to TRBJ1-5; 11 bases align to TRBD1. Per germline, CDR1 MNHEY and CDR2 SVGEGT. The CDR3 is 14 residues long. V was pared by 5 bases and J by 6 bases, with 3 bases of the junction left unmatched. The CDR3 DNA is TGTGCCAGCAGTCCGGGGACAGGGGGTCAGCCCCAGCATTTT. It translates to CASSPGTGGQPQHF.

This clonotype was found many times. This sequence joins TRBV24-1 and TRBJ2-1, with 8 bases that match TRBD1. The V gene end was trimmed by 3 bases and the J gene end by 3 bases; junction bases not matched to a gene: 3. The CDR3 is 15 residues long. Germline values: CDR1 KGHDR, CDR2 SFDVKD. DNA of the CDR3: TGTGCCACCAGTGATCCCGGGACAGGCTACAATGAGCAGTTCTTC. Amino acid sequence: CATSDPGTGYNEQFF.

This clonotype was seen a handful of times. The rearrangement uses TRBV4-2 and TRBJ2-1; 10 bases fit TRBD2. The V and J ends lost 3 bases and 4 bases, in that order; junction bases with no gene match: 6. In germline, CDR1 is LGHNA, CDR2 YNFKEQ. This CDR3 has 16 amino acids. The CDR3 DNA reads TGTGCCAGCAGCCAGGAGCTAGCGGGGGAATACAATGAGCAGTTCTTC. Its translation: CASSQELAGEYNEQFF.

This clonotype came up many times. This chain uses TRBV10-3 with TRBJ1-1; no firm D call. Germline V CDR1 and CDR2: ENHRY, SYGVKD. V lost 4 bases, J lost 4 bases, and 16 bases lay in between. CDR3 length equals 15 residues. CDR3 region: CAISVSQVVFTEAFF. As DNA, the CDR3 is TGTGCCATCAGTGTTAGTCAGGTGGTATTCACTGAAGCTTTCTTT.

This clonotype has a count of ten or more. V gene TRBV19 combines with J gene TRBJ1-1; D uncertain. V was cut by 3 bases and J by 6 bases, with 11 bases left in between. From germline, CDR1 is LNHDA and CDR2 SQIVND (reference sequence). This CDR3 region has 13 residues. CDR3 protein: CASSIGRMAEAFF. For the CDR3, the DNA is TGTGCCAGTAGTATTGGCAGAATGGCTGAAGCTTTCTTT.